This TCR beta chain was documented in a study of blood T cell repertoires in COVID-19. V was clipped by 0 bases and J by 7 bases, with 18 bases between them. CDR1 and CDR2 (germline): MNHEY, SMNVEV (reference sequence). The CDR3 has 16 residues. Assay: immunoSEQ multiplex PCR; the TCRdb copy retains only in-frame clones and omits some. The table lists a few hundred thousand clones, under 90% of them singletons. The V call is TRBV27, the J call TRBJ1-2; D perhaps matches TRBD1 (5 bases). This receptor was identified in a woman aged 55-69 years who had recovered from COVID-19. The sample consisted of PBMCs or T cells enriched from blood (not recorded which). The CDR3 DNA follows: TGTGCCAGCAGTTTATCGATCTCAGGGTTACTATTTGGCTACACCTTC. Translating gives CASSLSISGLLFGYTF.